The 17 T cell receptor beta chains below were found in one sample sequenced in a study of ipilimumab plus nivolumab after autologous stem cell transplantation. Sequenced by immunoSEQ multiplex PCR; TCRdb stores in-frame clones only, minus some. The repertoire consists of about 4,000 clones, with roughly 90% occurring once and the leading ten covering about 25%. The starting material was PBMCs, obtained in a trial of ipilimumab plus nivolumab as post-transplant consolidation. All receptors derive from a male donor with multiple myeloma.

This chain uses TRBV15 with TRBJ1-5, with 8 bases aligning to TRBD1. Looked up from germline, CDR1 is LNHNV and CDR2 is YYDKDF (reference sequence). V shed 10 bases, J shed 1 base, and the junction held 6 bases outside the gene matches. The CDR3 loop spans 14 amino acids. The CDR3 coding sequence is TGTGCCATCGGCGACAGGGGAAGCAATCAGCCCCAGCATTTT. Translated: CAIGDRGSNQPQHF.

The CDR3 DNA follows: TGTGCCAGCAGCTCAAACGACAGGGGGGGGAAGACAGATACGCAGTATTTT. Its protein product is CASSSNDRGGKTDTQYF. The J gene is TRBJ2-3, the V gene TRBV11-3, with 9 positions matching TRBD1. CDR3 length: 17 residues. The V gene end was trimmed by 4 bases and the J gene end by 3 bases; junction bases not matched to a gene: 11. CDR1 and CDR2 from the germline V gene are SGHNT and YENEEA.

The gene calls are TRBV28 and TRBJ2-2; possibly TRBD1 for D (6 bases). CDR3 size: 14 residues. Germline-derived CDR1 and CDR2 are MDHEN and SYDVKM. V lost 2 bases and J lost 7, with 11 bases in between. The CDR3 loop is CASSLGQLGGELFF. As DNA, the CDR3 is TGTGCCAGCAGTTTAGGACAGTTGGGCGGGGAGCTGTTTTTT.

This clone turned up a few times. The rearrangement uses TRBV7-9 and TRBJ1-2; weak D call: TRBD1 (5 bases). Per germline, CDR1 SEHNR and CDR2 FQNEAQ (reference sequence). The CDR3 extends over 12 amino acids. V lost 7 bases and J 8 bases, leaving 14 bases between the germline ends. CDR3 sequence reads: CASTSRVRGYTF. CDR3 DNA: TGTGCCAGCACCTCCAGGGTCCGCGGCTACACCTTC.

The V and J genes are TRBV5-5 and TRBJ1-4; 8 bases match TRBD1. V lost 2 bases and J lost 12; bases outside the gene matches: 9. The CDR3 extends over 14 amino acids. Germline CDR1 and CDR2: SGHKS and YYEKEE (reference sequence). The CDR3 sequence: CASSFTPGGQELFF. As DNA, the CDR3 is TGTGCCAGCAGCTTTACCCCAGGGGGCCAAGAACTGTTTTTT. The variable domain in full, with the rest retrieved from reference TRBV5-5 and TRBJ1-4, is DAGVTQSPTHLIKTRGQQVTLRCSPISGHKSVSWYQQVLGQGPQFIFQYYEKEERGRGNFPDRFSARQFPNYSSELNVNALLLGDSALYLCASSFTPGGQELFFGSGTQLSVL.

The chain recombines TRBV11-2 with TRBJ2-2, with D unresolved. Germline V CDR1 and CDR2: SGHAT, FQNNGV. The CDR3 contains 15 residues. V lost 6 bases, J lost 5 bases, and 16 bases lay in between. CDR3 loop: CASSSPWGRTGELFF. CDR3 coding DNA: TGTGCCAGCAGTTCTCCGTGGGGTCGGACCGGGGAGCTGTTTTTT.

The chain carries TRBV11-2 and TRBJ2-1; 7 nucleotides match TRBD1. Germline trimming cut 4 bases from V and 2 bases from J; bases unmatched to any gene: 2. CDR1 and CDR2 (germline): SGHAT, FQNNGV. The CDR3 has 14 residues. In DNA, the CDR3 is TGTGCCAGCAGCTCGGGACAGACCTACAATGAGCAGTTCTTC. The encoded protein is CASSSGQTYNEQFF.

The CDR3 is CASSSRGRDYEQYF. In DNA, the CDR3 is TGTGCCAGCAGCTCCAGGGGCAGGGACTACGAGCAGTACTTC. The V gene is TRBV7-9, the J gene TRBJ2-7; maybe TRBD1 (6 bases). Trimming pared 4 bases from V and 3 bases from J, leaving 13 bases between. The CDR3 runs to 14 residues. The germline V gene encodes CDR1 SEHNR and CDR2 FQNEAQ (reference sequence).

This clone was recorded a few times. The J gene is TRBJ2-6, the V gene TRBV19; no reliable D call. The V end was cut by 8 bases, the J end by 0 bases, with 17 bases between. The CDR3 extends over 17 amino acids. Germline CDR1 and CDR2: LNHDA and SQIVND (reference sequence). CDR3 region: CASSPGPIFSGANVLTF. In nucleotides, the CDR3 is TGTGCCAGTTCCCCGGGTCCAATTTTCTCTGGGGCCAACGTCCTGACTTTC.

CDR3 sequence (DNA): TGTGCCTGGAGTGTGGGGGGGAACACTGAAGCTTTCTTT. Amino acids: CAWSVGGNTEAFF. The chain links TRBV30 to TRBJ1-1; D may be TRBD1 (5 bases). V was trimmed by 0 bases and J by 1 base, leaving 6 bases between them. The CDR3 spans 13 residues. The germline CDR1 and CDR2 sequences are GTSNPN and SVGIG (reference sequence).

CDR3 in amino acids: CASSFWGQPQHF. The CDR3 DNA reads TGTGCCAGCAGCTTCTGGGGTCAGCCCCAGCATTTT. This chain connects TRBV13 to TRBJ1-5; D gene uncertain. The V gene's germline CDR1 is PRHDT and CDR2 FYEKMQ (reference sequence). The CDR3 runs to 12 residues. Trimming left V 3 bases short and J 6 bases short, with 6 bases between. Filled out from reference TRBV13 and TRBJ1-5, the complete variable domain reads AAGVIQSPRHLIKEKRETATLKCYPIPRHDTVYWYQQGPGQDPQFLISFYEKMQSDKGSIPDRFSAQQFSDYHSELNMSSLELGDSALYFCASSFWGQPQHFGDGTRLSIL.

The rearrangement links TRBV19 to TRBJ2-7; possibly TRBD2 for D (5 bases). The CDR3 sequence is 13 residues long. V was shortened by 4 bases and J by 3 bases, with 10 bases between the two germline ends. Germline CDR1 LNHDA, CDR2 SQIVND (reference sequence). The chain's CDR3 is CASSREIYYEQYF. CDR3 nucleotide sequence: TGTGCCAGTAGTAGGGAGATCTACTACGAGCAGTACTTC. Complete variable domain (other parts from reference TRBV19 and TRBJ2-7): DGGITQSPKYLFRKEGQNVTLSCEQNLNHDAMYWYRQDPGQGLRLIYYSQIVNDFQKGDIAEGYSVSREKKESFPLTVTSAQKNPTAFYLCASSREIYYEQYFGPGTRLTVT.

The V call is TRBV9, the J call TRBJ2-7; 10 bases match TRBD2. The germline V gene has CDR1 SGDLS and CDR2 YYNGEE. The trim removed 0 bases at V and 7 bases at J, leaving 7 bases unmatched. CDR3 length: 15 residues. The CDR3 loop is CASSVEAGGPDEQYF. As DNA, the CDR3 is TGTGCCAGCAGCGTAGAAGCGGGAGGGCCGGATGAGCAGTACTTC. The full variable domain, with the rest looked up from reference TRBV9 and TRBJ2-7, is DSGVTQTPKHLITATGQRVTLRCSPRSGDLSVYWYQQSLDQGLQFLIQYYNGEERAKGNILERFSAQQFPDLHSELNLSSLELGDSALYFCASSVEAGGPDEQYFGPGTRLTVT.

The chain combines TRBV5-6 with TRBJ2-3; D is unresolved. This CDR3 contains 13 residues. The germline V and J ends were trimmed by 0 bases and 3 bases, with 5 bases remaining between them. Germline loops: CDR1 SGHDT, CDR2 YYEEEE. The CDR3 DNA reads TGTGCCAGCAGCTTGGGGTCGACAGATACGCAGTATTTT. It encodes CASSLGSTDTQYF.

This clone is a singleton in its sample. The rearrangement uses TRBV19 and TRBJ2-4; no clear D. Looked up from germline, CDR1 is LNHDA and CDR2 is SQIVND (reference sequence). There are 13 residues in the CDR3. The germline V and J ends were trimmed by 7 bases and 4 bases, with 11 bases remaining between them. The DNA for the CDR3 is TGTGCCAGTACCAACCAAAATAAAAACATTCAGTACTTC. It specifies CASTNQNKNIQYF. Supplemented by reference TRBV19 and TRBJ2-4, the full variable domain reads DGGITQSPKYLFRKEGQNVTLSCEQNLNHDAMYWYRQDPGQGLRLIYYSQIVNDFQKGDIAEGYSVSREKKESFPLTVTSAQKNPTAFYLCASTNQNKNIQYFGAGTRLSVL.

The chain combines TRBV21-1 with TRBJ2-2. TRBV21-1 is flagged as a pseudogene. This CDR3 contains 18 residues. The DNA of the CDR3 is TGTGCCAGCGCCTCCAGGGGGGGAGGTATCTTTAACACCGGGGAGCTGTTTTTT. It specifies CASASRGGGIFNTGELFF.

The J gene is TRBJ2-6, the V gene TRBV6-9; D uncertain. This CDR3 region has 18 residues. Trimming shortened V by 5 bases and J by 5 bases, and 22 bases separated the two germline ends. Germline CDR1 and CDR2: MNHGY and SVAAGI. The CDR3 DNA reads as TGTGCCAGCAGTATTTTCTTCTTACGACAAAGTCGGGCCAACGTCCTGACTTTC. Translation: CASSIFFLRQSRANVLTF.